This T cell receptor (beta chain) is drawn from a study of CD8 T cells in ankylosing spondylitis (dated by TCRdb to about 2017). Describing the broader study: The study profiled T cell receptor beta repertoires in healthy donors and ankylosing spondylitis patients to find disease-linked TCR variants. The full study cohort comprised some 27 ankylosing spondylitis patients and some 110 healthy donors. Samples of peripheral blood were taken, and for ankylosing spondylitis patients, synovial fluid was collected as well. Study-wide findings and limitations: The disease-linked clones had a CD8+ phenotype and were found at relatively low frequencies in peripheral blood. Some TCR beta motif variants had previously been reported in synovial fluid and blood of reactive arthritis patients, which suggested common disease-initiation mechanisms. A TCR beta motif made up of several highly homologous amino acid variants appeared to be characteristic of blood from ankylosing spondylitis patients. According to the report, matched synovial fluid samples from ankylosing spondylitis patients were significantly enriched for the disease-linked clones.

The CDR3 goes from the cysteine to the phenylalanine over 16 residues. Only the CDR3 DNA is retained, 48 bases long and in frame from the first base. The V end loses 2 bases and the J end loses 0 bases, and a stretch of 13 bases separates them. Sequences MGHDK (CDR1) and SYGVNS (CDR2) are obtained from the germline V gene. The table lists this clonotype with many counts. Its specific antigen is unknown. Per-nucleotide qualities are absent, and no much larger clonotype sits a single base away. Synovial fluid samples were matched to blood samples from the same ankylosing spondylitis patients. Sequencing used an Illumina HiSeq 2500. TCR beta libraries were prepared by quantitative 5'-RACE with molecular barcodes. Under the source paper's analysis protocol: Disease-linked TCR variants were identified with a new computational method built on a probabilistic model of VDJ rearrangement. The raw public data were reprocessed by TCRdb itself: fastp quality trimming at Q25, MiXCR clonotype calling, in-frame beta chains only. Each CDR3 protein appears once, grouped with its most common genes and DNA. The V and J calls come from TCRdb's annotation, not from the publication. For this sample the table gives some 30,000 distinct CDR3 sequences, of which about 30% were detected only once. 45% of the sample lies in the top ten.

Recombination joined TRBV25-1 with TRBJ1-1; TRBD1 is perhaps the D gene, given 6 matching bases. The source material was synovial fluid, either unsorted or a sorted T cell fraction (not recorded which). This sequence was found in a male donor with ankylosing spondylitis. The encoded CDR3 is CASSETWDTMNTEAFF. The sequenced DNA: TGTGCCAGCAGTGAAACCTGGGACACCATGAACACTGAAGCTTTCTTT.